These 17 T cell receptor beta chains originate from one sample sequenced in a study of cytomegalovirus exposure and HLA in healthy donors. PCR involved 60 Vbeta and 13 Jbeta primers. Assay: immunoSEQ multiplex PCR; the TCRdb copy retains only in-frame clones and omits some. The sample lists 130,000 or so clones, around four fifths occurring once. Material: PBMCs. These receptors were collected from a woman between 45 and 60 years old in good health and CMV-seropositive.

CDR3 in amino acids: CASSVAGGGVNNEQFF. For the CDR3, the DNA is TGTGCCAGCAGCGTAGCGGGCGGGGGGGTAAACAATGAGCAGTTCTTC. The genes are TRBV9 and TRBJ2-1; 9 bases match TRBD2. The CDR3 consists of 16 residues. J was trimmed by 5 bases and V by 0 bases; bases with no gene match: 6. Germline CDR1 and CDR2: SGDLS and YYNGEE. The full variable domain, completed using reference TRBV9 and TRBJ2-1, is DSGVTQTPKHLITATGQRVTLRCSPRSGDLSVYWYQQSLDQGLQFLIQYYNGEERAKGNILERFSAQQFPDLHSELNLSSLELGDSALYFCASSVAGGGVNNEQFFGPGTRLTVL.

V and J are TRBV29-1 and TRBJ1-1; the D is unclear. CDR1 SQVTM and CDR2 ANQGSEA come from the germline V gene. The CDR3 is 14 amino acids. The V gene lost 3 bases and the J gene lost 4 bases, with 15 bases spanning the gap. The CDR3 reads CSVDPLRRGTEAFF. CDR3 nucleotides: TGCAGCGTTGATCCCCTACGTCGGGGCACTGAAGCTTTCTTT.

The rearrangement uses TRBV5-1 and TRBJ2-3, with 8 bases aligning to TRBD2. Germline V gene lookup returns CDR1 SGHRS and CDR2 YFSETQ. The CDR3 has 15 residues. V was clipped by 1 base and J by 5 bases; unmatched bases: 6. Here the CDR3 DNA reads TGCGCCAGCAGCTTGCGTGCGGGAGGTGGAGATACGCAGTATTTT. Its protein product is CASSLRAGGGDTQYF.

This sequence joins TRBV5-1 and TRBJ2-1; 8 bases are shared with TRBD2. After removal of 0 bases from V and 5 bases from J, the junction contained 7 bases not matched to a gene. Per the germline V gene, CDR1 is SGHRS and CDR2 is YFSETQ. This CDR3 comprises 16 residues. Written as DNA, the CDR3 is TGCGCCAGCAGCTTGGCAGCGGGAGTAGGTGACAATGAGCAGTTCTTC. Protein: CASSLAAGVGDNEQFF.

The genes are TRBV18 and TRBJ2-2; perhaps TRBD1 as D (6 bases). There are 16 residues in the CDR3. Between the trimmed V and J ends, which lost 3 bases and 0 bases, there was a span of 11 bases. Germline CDR1 and CDR2: KGHSH and LQKENI. The CDR3 nucleotides are TGTGCCAGCTCACCTAGACAGGTTGCGAACACCGGGGAGCTGTTTTTT. Protein: CASSPRQVANTGELFF. Variable domain in full (rest from reference TRBV18 and TRBJ2-2): NAGVMQNPRHLVRRRGQEARLRCSPMKGHSHVYWYRQLPEEGLKFMVYLQKENIIDESGMPKERFSAEFPKEGPSILRIQQVVRGDSAAYFCASSPRQVANTGELFFGEGSRLTVL.

The chain carries TRBV2 and TRBJ1-6, with D possibly matching TRBD1 (6 bases). Per the germline V gene, CDR1 is SNHLY and CDR2 is FYNNEI. The CDR3 spans 16 residues. V lost 6 bases and J lost 7, with 19 bases in between. The chain's CDR3 is CASRTPGGAMNSPLHF. CDR3 nucleotide sequence: TGTGCCAGCAGGACGCCCGGGGGGGCAATGAATTCACCCCTCCACTTT.

This clone was seen a few times. The rearrangement uses TRBV19 and TRBJ2-3; possible D gene TRBD2, 5 bases. Trimming took 5 bases from V and 1 from J, leaving 13 bases between them. The germline V gene has CDR1 LNHDA and CDR2 SQIVND (reference sequence). The CDR3 runs to 15 residues. This CDR3 is CASSFRGSGTDTQYF. The CDR3 region has the DNA TGTGCCAGTAGTTTCAGAGGGTCAGGCACAGATACGCAGTATTTT.

This chain joins TRBV7-2 and TRBJ1-4, with D tentatively TRBD1 (6 bases). CDR3 length: 16 residues. The V gene lost 1 base and the J gene lost 1 base, with 10 bases spanning the gap. Germline V lookup: CDR1 SGHTA, CDR2 FQGNSA. CDR3 bases: TGTGCCAGCAGCTTAGAGGGGGAGGGAACTAATGAAAAACTGTTTTTT. Translating it yields CASSLEGEGTNEKLFF.

The chain employs TRBV7-6 and TRBJ2-5; 9 positions match TRBD2. Germline CDR1 reads SGHVS; CDR2 reads FNYEAQ. This CDR3 is 15 amino acids long. Germline trimming cut 3 bases from V and 7 bases from J; bases unmatched to any gene: 9. In nucleotides, the CDR3 is TGTGCCAGCAGCTTCCCAGGACGTAGCGGGGGGACCCAGTACTTC. This sequence encodes CASSFPGRSGGTQYF.

The chain joins TRBV6-1 to TRBJ2-7; 11 nucleotides agree with TRBD2. This CDR3 has 15 residues. Germline V CDR1 and CDR2: MNHNS, SASEGT. The trim removed 6 bases at V and 4 bases at J, leaving 8 bases unmatched. The CDR3: CASRALAGGLYEQYF. CDR3 in DNA: TGTGCCAGCAGGGCCTTAGCGGGGGGGCTGTACGAGCAGTACTTC.

With respect to this clone: The junction and the germline gene differ at one end; a read error may be behind it. The chain joins TRBV27 to TRBJ2-4; TRBD2 matches 11 bases. Per the germline V gene, CDR1 is MNHEY and CDR2 is SMNVEV (reference sequence). This CDR3 contains 16 residues. CDR3 bases: TGTGCCAGCAGTCCCCGACTAGCGGGGAGATTAAACAGTCAGTACTTC. It is translated as CASSPRLAGRLNSQYF.

This clone came up once. The chain carries TRBV7-8 and TRBJ1-4, with TRBD1 as a possible D gene (6 bases). Trimming took off 5 bases at V and 8 bases at J, with 21 bases between the two ends. Germline CDR1 and CDR2: SGHVS and FQNEAQ. This CDR3 spans 16 amino acids. As DNA, the CDR3 is TGTGCCAGCAGCCTACGCAACAGGGCCCAGGGAGAAAAACTGTTTTTT. Amino acids: CASSLRNRAQGEKLFF.

This clone was counted a single time. The rearrangement uses TRBV4-3 and TRBJ1-1; D is unclear. From germline, CDR1 is LGHNA and CDR2 YSLEER. The ends were cut back, 0 bases at V and 1 base at J, with 6 bases in the middle. This CDR3 has 14 amino acids. CDR3 in amino acids: CASSQDTGNTEAFF. The DNA of the CDR3 is TGCGCCAGCAGCCAAGACACGGGGAACACTGAAGCTTTCTTT.

V and J are TRBV28 and TRBJ2-1; 9 nucleotides match TRBD2. This CDR3 comprises 15 residues. The V and J ends lost 3 bases and 5 bases, in that order; junction bases with no gene match: 5. Germline CDR1 and CDR2: MDHEN and SYDVKM. In nucleotides, the CDR3 is TGTGCCAGCAGTTTCCTGCGGGGGGGGCACAATGAGCAGTTCTTC. This gives the protein CASSFLRGGHNEQFF.

This clone appeared a few times. The gene calls are TRBV19 and TRBJ1-1; D not resolved. The CDR3 has 14 residues. Germline CDR1 is LNHDA and CDR2 is SQIVND (reference sequence). Trimming stripped 6 bases from V and 10 bases from J, with 21 bases between. CDR3 in amino acids: CASRGLGELGGAFF. CDR3 DNA: TGTGCCAGTAGAGGGTTGGGAGAGCTCGGCGGAGCTTTCTTT.

This chain joins TRBV29-1 and TRBJ1-2, with TRBD1 matching 8 bases. Germline-derived CDR1 and CDR2 are SQVTM and ANQGSEA. This CDR3 contains 15 residues. The V and J ends lost 0 bases and 7 bases, in that order; junction bases with no gene match: 10. CDR3 region: CSVEELDRVGGGYTF. In DNA, the CDR3 is TGCAGCGTTGAAGAGCTGGACAGGGTAGGGGGTGGCTACACCTTC.

The chain carries TRBV7-3 and TRBJ2-2; the match to TRBD1 covers 7 bases. CDR1 and CDR2 (germline): SGHTA, FQGTGA. Trimming cost V 5 bases and J 5 bases; bases outside gene matches: 11. The CDR3 has 16 residues. CDR3 sequence reads: CASSHTGTVQTGELFF. The CDR3 DNA follows: TGTGCCAGCAGCCACACCGGGACAGTTCAGACCGGGGAGCTGTTTTTT.